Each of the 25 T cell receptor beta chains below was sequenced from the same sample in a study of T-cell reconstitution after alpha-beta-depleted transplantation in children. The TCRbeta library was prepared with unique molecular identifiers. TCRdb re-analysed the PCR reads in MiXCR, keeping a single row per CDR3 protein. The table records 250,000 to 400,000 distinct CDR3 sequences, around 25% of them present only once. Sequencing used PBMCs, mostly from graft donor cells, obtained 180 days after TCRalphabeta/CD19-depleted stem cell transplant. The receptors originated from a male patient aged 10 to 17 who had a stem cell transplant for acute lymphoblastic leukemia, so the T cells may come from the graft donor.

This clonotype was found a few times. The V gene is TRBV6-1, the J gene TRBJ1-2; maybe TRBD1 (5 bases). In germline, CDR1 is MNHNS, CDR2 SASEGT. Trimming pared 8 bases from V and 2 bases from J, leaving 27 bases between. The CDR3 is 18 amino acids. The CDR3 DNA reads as TGTGCCAGCCTGATGAAAGGTGGGGGTTTCGGACCGAACTATGGCTACACCTTC. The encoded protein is CASLMKGGGFGPNYGYTF.

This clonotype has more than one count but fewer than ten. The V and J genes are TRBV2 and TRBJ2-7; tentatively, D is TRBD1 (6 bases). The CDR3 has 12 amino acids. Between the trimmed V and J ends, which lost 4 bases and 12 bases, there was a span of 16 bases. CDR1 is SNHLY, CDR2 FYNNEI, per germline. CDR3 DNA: TGTGCCAGCAGTGCCAGGGGCCTCCTCGGGTACTTC. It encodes CASSARGLLGYF.

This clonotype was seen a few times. CDR3 nucleotides: TGTGCCAGCAGCTTAAGGAGGAGATCCTACAATGAGCAGTTCTTC. Protein sequence: CASSLRRRSYNEQFF. The chain links TRBV7-3 to TRBJ2-1, with a weak D call TRBD2 (5 bases). CDR1 and CDR2 (germline): SGHTA, FQGTGA. The CDR3 is made up of 15 amino acids. Deletions cut 1 base from V and 1 base from J, with 8 bases between. Together with reference TRBV7-3 and TRBJ2-1, the CDR3 gives the full variable domain: GAGVSQTPSNKVTEKGKYVELRCDPISGHTALYWYRQSLGQGPEFLIYFQGTGAADDSGLPNDRFFAVRPEGSVSTLKIQRTERGDSAVYLCASSLRRRSYNEQFFGPGTRLTVL.

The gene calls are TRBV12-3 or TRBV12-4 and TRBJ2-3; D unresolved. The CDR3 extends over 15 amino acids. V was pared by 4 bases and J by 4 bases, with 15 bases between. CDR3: CASSSPARKADTQYF. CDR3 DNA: TGTGCCAGCAGTTCACCAGCTAGAAAAGCAGATACGCAGTATTTT.

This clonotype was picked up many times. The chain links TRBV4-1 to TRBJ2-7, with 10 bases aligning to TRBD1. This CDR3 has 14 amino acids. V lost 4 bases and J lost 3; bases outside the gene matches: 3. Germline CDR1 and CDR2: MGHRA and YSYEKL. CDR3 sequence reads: CASSLRDRGYEQYF. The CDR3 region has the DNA TGCGCCAGCAGCCTCCGGGACAGGGGCTACGAGCAGTACTTC.

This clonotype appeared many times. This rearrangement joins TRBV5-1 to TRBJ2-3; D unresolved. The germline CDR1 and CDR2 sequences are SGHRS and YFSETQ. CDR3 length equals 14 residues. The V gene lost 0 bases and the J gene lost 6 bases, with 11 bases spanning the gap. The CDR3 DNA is TGCGCCAGCAGCTTGGCCTTCGGGTCCGATACGCAGTATTTT. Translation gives CASSLAFGSDTQYF.

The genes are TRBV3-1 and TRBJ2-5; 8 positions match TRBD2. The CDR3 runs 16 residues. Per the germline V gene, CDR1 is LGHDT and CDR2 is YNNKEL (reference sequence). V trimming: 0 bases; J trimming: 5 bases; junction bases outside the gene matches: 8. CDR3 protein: CASSQDILAGGETQYF. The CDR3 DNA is TGTGCCAGCAGCCAAGACATTTTGGCGGGAGGTGAGACCCAGTACTTC.

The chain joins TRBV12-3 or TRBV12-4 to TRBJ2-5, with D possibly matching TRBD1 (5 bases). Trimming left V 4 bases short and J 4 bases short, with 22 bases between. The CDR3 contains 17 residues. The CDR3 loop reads CASSSLVGAGRGETQYF. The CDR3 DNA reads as TGTGCCAGCAGTTCGCTGGTAGGGGCCGGTAGAGGAGAGACCCAGTACTTC.

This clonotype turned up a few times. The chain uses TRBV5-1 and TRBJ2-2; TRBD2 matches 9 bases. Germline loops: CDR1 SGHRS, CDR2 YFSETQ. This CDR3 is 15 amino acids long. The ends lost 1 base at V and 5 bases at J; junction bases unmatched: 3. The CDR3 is CASSLLLAGTGELFF. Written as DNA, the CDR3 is TGCGCCAGCAGCTTGCTGCTAGCGGGAACCGGGGAGCTGTTTTTT. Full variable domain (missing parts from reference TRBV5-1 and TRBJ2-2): KAGVTQTPRYLIKTRGQQVTLSCSPISGHRSVSWYQQTPGQGLQFLFEYFSETQRNKGNFPGRFSGRQFSNSRSEMNVSTLELGDSALYLCASSLLLAGTGELFFGEGSRLTVL.

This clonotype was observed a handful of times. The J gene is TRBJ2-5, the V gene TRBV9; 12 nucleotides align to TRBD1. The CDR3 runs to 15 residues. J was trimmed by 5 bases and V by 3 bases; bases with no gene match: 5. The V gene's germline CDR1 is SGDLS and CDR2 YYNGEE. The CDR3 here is CASSARDRGQETQYF. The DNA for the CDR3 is TGTGCCAGCAGCGCCCGGGACAGGGGGCAGGAGACCCAGTACTTC.

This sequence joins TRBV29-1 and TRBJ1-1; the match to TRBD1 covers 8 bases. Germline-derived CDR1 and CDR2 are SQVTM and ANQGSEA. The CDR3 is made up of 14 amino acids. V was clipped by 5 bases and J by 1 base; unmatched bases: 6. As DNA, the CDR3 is TGCAGCGTTACTCGCACAGGGGGGAACACTGAAGCTTTCTTT. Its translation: CSVTRTGGNTEAFF.

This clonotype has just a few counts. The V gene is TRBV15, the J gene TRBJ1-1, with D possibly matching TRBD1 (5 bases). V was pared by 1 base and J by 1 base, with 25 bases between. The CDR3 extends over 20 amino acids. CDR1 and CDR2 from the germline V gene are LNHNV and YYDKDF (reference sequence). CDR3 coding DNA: TGTGCCACCAGCAGAGGCCAGGGTAAGAGGCCGGAGGTACGGAACACTGAAGCTTTCTTT. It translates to CATSRGQGKRPEVRNTEAFF.

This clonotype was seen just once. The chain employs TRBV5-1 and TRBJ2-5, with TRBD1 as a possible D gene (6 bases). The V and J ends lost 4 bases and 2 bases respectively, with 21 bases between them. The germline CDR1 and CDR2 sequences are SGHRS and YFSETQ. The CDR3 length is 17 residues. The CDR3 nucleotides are TGCGCCAGCAGCCCCGGGACACTCAAATGGGGGCAAGAGACCCAGTACTTC. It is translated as CASSPGTLKWGQETQYF.

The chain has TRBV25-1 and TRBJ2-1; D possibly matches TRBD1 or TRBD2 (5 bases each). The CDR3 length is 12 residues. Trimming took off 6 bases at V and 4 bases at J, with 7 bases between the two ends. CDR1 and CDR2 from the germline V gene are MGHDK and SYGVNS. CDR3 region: CASRRGYNEQFF. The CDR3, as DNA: TGTGCCAGCAGGAGGGGTTACAATGAGCAGTTCTTC.

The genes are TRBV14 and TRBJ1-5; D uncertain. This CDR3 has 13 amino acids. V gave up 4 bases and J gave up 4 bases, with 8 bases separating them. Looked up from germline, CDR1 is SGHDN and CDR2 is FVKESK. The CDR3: CASSPTWNQPQHF. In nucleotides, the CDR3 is TGTGCCAGCAGCCCAACTTGGAATCAGCCCCAGCATTTT.

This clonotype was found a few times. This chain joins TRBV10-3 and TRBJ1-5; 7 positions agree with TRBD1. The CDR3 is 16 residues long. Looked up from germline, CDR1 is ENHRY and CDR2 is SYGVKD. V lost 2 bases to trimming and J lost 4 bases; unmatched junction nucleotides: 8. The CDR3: CAISEGGTVGNQPQHF. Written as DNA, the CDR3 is TGTGCCATCAGTGAGGGTGGGACAGTGGGAAATCAGCCCCAGCATTTT.

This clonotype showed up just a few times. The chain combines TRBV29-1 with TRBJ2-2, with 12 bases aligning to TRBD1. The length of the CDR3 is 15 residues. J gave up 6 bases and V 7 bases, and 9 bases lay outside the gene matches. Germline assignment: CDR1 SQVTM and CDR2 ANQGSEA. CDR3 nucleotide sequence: TGCAGCGCCTTAAGGGACAGGGGGCGCGCCGGGGAGCTGTTTTTT. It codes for CSALRDRGRAGELFF.

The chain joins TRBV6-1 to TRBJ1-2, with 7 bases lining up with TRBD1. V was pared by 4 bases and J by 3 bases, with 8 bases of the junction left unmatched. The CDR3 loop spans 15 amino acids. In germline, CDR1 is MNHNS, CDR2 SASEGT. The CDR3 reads CASSATPGQHYGYTF. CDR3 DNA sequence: TGTGCCAGCAGTGCAACCCCGGGACAGCACTATGGCTACACCTTC.

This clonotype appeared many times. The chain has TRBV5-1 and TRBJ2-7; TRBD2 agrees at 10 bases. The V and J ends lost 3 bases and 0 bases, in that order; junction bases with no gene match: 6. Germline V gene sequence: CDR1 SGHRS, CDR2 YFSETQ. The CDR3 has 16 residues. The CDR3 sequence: CASSSGLADPSYEQYF. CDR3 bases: TGCGCCAGCAGCTCCGGACTAGCGGACCCCTCCTACGAGCAGTACTTC.

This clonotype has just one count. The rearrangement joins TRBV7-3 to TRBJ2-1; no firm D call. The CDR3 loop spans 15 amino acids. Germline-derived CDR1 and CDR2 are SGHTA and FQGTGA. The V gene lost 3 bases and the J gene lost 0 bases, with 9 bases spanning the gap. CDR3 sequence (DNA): TGTGCCAGCAGCTTTTTAGTGAGCTCCTACAATGAGCAGTTCTTC. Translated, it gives CASSFLVSSYNEQFF.

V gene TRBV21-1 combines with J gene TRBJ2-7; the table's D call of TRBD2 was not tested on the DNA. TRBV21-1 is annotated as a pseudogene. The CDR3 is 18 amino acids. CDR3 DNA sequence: TGTGCCAGCAGCAAAGAGAATAGGGAGGGACGTAACTCCTACGAGCAGTACTTC. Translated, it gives CASSKENREGRNSYEQYF.

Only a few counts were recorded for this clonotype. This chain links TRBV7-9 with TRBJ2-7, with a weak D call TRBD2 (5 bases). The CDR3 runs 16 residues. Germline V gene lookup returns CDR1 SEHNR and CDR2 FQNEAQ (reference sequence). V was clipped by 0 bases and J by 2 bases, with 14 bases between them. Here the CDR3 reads CASSLALGASPYEQYF. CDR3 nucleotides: TGTGCCAGCAGCTTAGCGCTGGGAGCTAGCCCCTACGAGCAGTACTTC. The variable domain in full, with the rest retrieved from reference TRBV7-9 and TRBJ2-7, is DTGVSQNPRHKITKRGQNVTFRCDPISEHNRLYWYRQTLGQGPEFLTYFQNEAQLEKSRLLSDRFSAERPKGSFSTLEIQRTEQGDSAMYLCASSLALGASPYEQYFGPGTRLTVT.

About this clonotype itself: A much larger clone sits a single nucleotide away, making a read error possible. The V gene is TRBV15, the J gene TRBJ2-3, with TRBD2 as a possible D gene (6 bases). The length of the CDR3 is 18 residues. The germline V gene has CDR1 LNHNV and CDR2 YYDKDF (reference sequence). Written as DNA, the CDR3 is TGTGCCAACAGCAGAGATTTCCTGTACGGAGGGGTCACAGATACGCAGTATTTT. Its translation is CANSRDFLYGGVTDTQYF.

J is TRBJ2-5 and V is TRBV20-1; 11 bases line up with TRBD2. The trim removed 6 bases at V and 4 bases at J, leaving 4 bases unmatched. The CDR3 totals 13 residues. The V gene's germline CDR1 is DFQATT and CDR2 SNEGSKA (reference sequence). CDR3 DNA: TGCAGTGCGATTCTAGCGGGAGGAGAGACCCAGTACTTC. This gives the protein CSAILAGGETQYF.

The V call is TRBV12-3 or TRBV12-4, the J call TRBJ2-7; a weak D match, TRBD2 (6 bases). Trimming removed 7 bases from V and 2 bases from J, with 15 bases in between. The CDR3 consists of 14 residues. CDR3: CASTLGGATYEQYF. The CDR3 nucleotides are TGTGCCAGCACCCTCGGCGGGGCTACCTACGAGCAGTACTTC.